A single sample gave rise to the 3 T cell receptor beta chains below, sequenced in a study of blood T cell repertoires in COVID-19. Clones were read by immunoSEQ multiplex PCR, and TCRdb kept only the in-frame ones, dropping some. In the table there are about 120,000 clones, 85% of which are singletons. Sequencing was carried out using peripheral blood. The receptors here all came from a man aged 80 or over with active or convalescent COVID-19.

This clone was seen ten or more times. This chain links TRBV4-1 with TRBJ2-2; D is ambiguous. Germline lookup yields CDR1 MGHRA and CDR2 YSYEKL. V dropped 1 base and J dropped 3 bases, with 21 bases sitting between them. The CDR3 has 19 amino acids. The CDR3 DNA is TGCGCCAGCAGCCAAGGAGTTTCAGGTTCGTCTCGGTACACCGGGGAGCTGTTTTTT. Translation: CASSQGVSGSSRYTGELFF.

The chain couples TRBV5-1 to TRBJ2-3, with 7 bases aligning to TRBD2. After removal of 1 base from V and 5 bases from J, the junction contained 7 bases not matched to a gene. Looked up from germline, CDR1 is SGHRS and CDR2 is YFSETQ. The length of the CDR3 is 15 residues. CDR3 loop: CASSLTGGVVDTQYF. In nucleotides, the CDR3 is TGCGCCAGCAGCTTGACTGGGGGGGTTGTAGATACGCAGTATTTT.

The chain joins TRBV5-1 to TRBJ1-6; TRBD1 matches at 10 bases. Germline V gene lookup returns CDR1 SGHRS and CDR2 YFSETQ. The CDR3 is made up of 16 amino acids. J lost 6 bases, V lost 0 bases, and 3 bases had no gene match. CDR3 nucleotides: TGCGCCAGCAGCTTGGGGGGACAGGGGAGTAATTCACCCCTCCACTTT. Residues: CASSLGGQGSNSPLHF. Variable domain in full (rest from reference TRBV5-1 and TRBJ1-6): KAGVTQTPRYLIKTRGQQVTLSCSPISGHRSVSWYQQTPGQGLQFLFEYFSETQRNKGNFPGRFSGRQFSNSRSEMNVSTLELGDSALYLCASSLGGQGSNSPLHFGNGTRLTVT.